Sequencing of this T cell receptor (beta chain) was carried out in a study of T cell responses to AZD1222 COVID-19 vaccine. Study summary: Second-dose groups at about 4 or about 12 weeks were pooled. Study outcomes and limitations: White British people made up most donors, females outnumbered males, and clonal diversity was possibly underestimated. The reported proportion of spike-specific TCRs targeting unmutated variant regions was nearly half. Only a handful of people who got AZD1222 tested seropositive at baseline.

Regarding this clone: Its antigen remains unidentified. Other DNA sequences in the sample encode the same CDR3.

This table comes from immunoSEQ multiplex PCR, and its TCRdb copy is limited to in-frame clones, with some not included. Of around 100,000 clones listed, 80% to 90% are singletons. Germline V gives CDR1 SEHNR, CDR2 FQNEAQ (reference sequence). The length of the CDR3 is 13 residues. Trimming took 6 bases from V and 1 from J, leaving 9 bases between them. This chain joins TRBV7-9 and TRBJ1-2, with a weak D call TRBD1 (6 bases). The starting material was peripheral blood, obtained on day 0 of AZD1222 vaccination. The source of this sequence is an adult in good health. This CDR3 is CASSQDSNYGYTF. CDR3 in DNA: TGTGCCAGCAGTCAGGACAGTAACTATGGCTACACCTTC.